These 31 T cell receptor beta chains came from one sample sequenced in a study of breast tumors, draining lymph nodes, adjacent tissues. Axillary draining lymph nodes of breast cancer patients supplied the node samples. TCRdb passed the multiplex PCR reads through MiXCR, listing each CDR3 protein once. This table holds approximately 210,000 distinct CDR3 sequences, under 40% found once. The sequencing input was axillary lymph node tissue. These TCRs come from a female donor with breast cancer. Some clones in this sample may be carry-over from other donors' samples.

The chain is built from TRBV27 and TRBJ2-7; D perhaps matches TRBD2 (5 bases). Per the germline V gene, CDR1 is MNHEY and CDR2 is SMNVEV (reference sequence). Trimming pared 7 bases from V and 1 base from J, leaving 17 bases between. This CDR3 comprises 15 residues. The CDR3 loop reads CASKIVSSSSYEQYF. CDR3 nucleotides: TGTGCCAGCAAAATCGTGTCTAGCTCTTCCTACGAGCAGTACTTC.

The chain is built from TRBV25-1 and TRBJ2-3; 7 nucleotides line up with TRBD1. The junction had 11 bases not matched to a gene; V was cut back by 4 bases and J by 10 bases. CDR1 is MGHDK and CDR2 is SYGVNS in the germline V gene. The CDR3 length is 14 residues. The CDR3 loop reads CASSASTGADAQYF. The DNA for the CDR3 is TGTGCCAGCAGTGCGTCCACAGGGGCGGATGCGCAGTATTTT.

To note about this clonotype: This clone may be a read error of a much larger clone one base away. The chain has TRBV11-3 and TRBJ2-7; the D gene could be TRBD1 or TRBD2 (6 bases each). The CDR3 consists of 12 residues. V gave up 5 bases and J gave up 6 bases, with 11 bases separating them. Germline values: CDR1 SGHNT, CDR2 YENEEA. The CDR3 DNA sequence: TGTGCCAGCAGCAAAAGGGGGGTCGAGCAGTACTTC. This gives the protein CASSKRGVEQYF.

Many counts were recorded for this clonotype. The genes are TRBV5-6 and TRBJ1-2; no reliable D call. Trimming cost V 2 bases and J 2 bases, with 4 bases left between them. This CDR3 has 12 amino acids. Germline V lookup: CDR1 SGHDT, CDR2 YYEEEE. The CDR3 sequence: CASSFRNYGYTF. CDR3 DNA: TGTGCCAGCAGCTTCAGAAACTATGGCTACACCTTC.

This clonotype has ten or more counts. The chain carries TRBV12-3 or TRBV12-4 and TRBJ2-1; 11 bases line up with TRBD1. V shed 2 bases, J shed 10 bases, and the junction held 10 bases outside the gene matches. The length of the CDR3 is 16 residues. The CDR3 is CASSLYGTGGDDEQFF. The CDR3 coding sequence is TGTGCCAGCAGTTTATACGGGACAGGGGGAGATGACGAGCAGTTCTTC.

This clonotype was recorded a few times. V is TRBV7-6 and J is TRBJ2-1; possible D gene TRBD1, 5 bases. This CDR3 has 15 amino acids. Germline-derived CDR1 and CDR2 are SGHVS and FNYEAQ. V was shortened by 5 bases and J by 6 bases, with 17 bases between the two germline ends. The CDR3 loop is CASSQGAGWANEQFF. CDR3 DNA sequence: TGTGCCAGCAGCCAAGGGGCAGGGTGGGCCAATGAGCAGTTCTTC.

This clonotype was detected once. The chain combines TRBV7-2 with TRBJ2-7; possibly TRBD1 or TRBD2 for D (6 bases each). Trimming cost V 1 base and J 7 bases, with 17 bases left between them. The CDR3 is 15 amino acids. Germline V gene data show CDR1 as SGHTA and CDR2 as FQGNSA. CDR3 sequence (DNA): TGTGCCAGCAGCTTAGGGTGGGGGGCCTCCGGGGAGCAGTACTTC. This gives the protein CASSLGWGASGEQYF. Looking up the rest from reference TRBV7-2 and TRBJ2-7 gives the full variable domain: GAGVSQSPSNKVTEKGKDVELRCDPISGHTALYWYRQSLGQGLEFLIYFQGNSAPDKSGLPSDRFSAERTGGSVSTLTIQRTQQEDSAVYLCASSLGWGASGEQYFGPGTRLTVT.

The genes are TRBV24-1 and TRBJ1-1, with 8 bases lining up with TRBD1. V trimming: 0 bases; J trimming: 3 bases; junction bases outside the gene matches: 11. The CDR3 is 18 residues long. Germline V lookup: CDR1 KGHDR, CDR2 SFDVKD. The CDR3 protein is CATSDLVSGGVLDTEAFF. The CDR3 DNA follows: TGTGCCACCAGTGATTTGGTCTCAGGGGGCGTTCTGGACACTGAAGCTTTCTTT.

In the case of this clonotype: Given a much more abundant clone one base away, this may be a read error. The chain employs TRBV5-8 and TRBJ2-7, with D possibly TRBD1 on 5 matching bases. The CDR3 is 12 amino acids. The germline V gene encodes CDR1 SGHTS and CDR2 YDEGEE. Trimming left V 2 bases short and J 9 bases short, with 12 bases between. CDR3 region: CASSFTRARQYF. CDR3 nucleotides: TGTGCCAGCAGCTTTACCAGGGCGCGGCAGTACTTC. Full variable domain (missing parts from reference TRBV5-8 and TRBJ2-7): EAGVTQSPTHLIKTRGQQATLRCSPISGHTSVYWYQQALGLGLQFLLWYDEGEERNRGNFPPRFSGRQFPNYSSELNVNALELEDSALYLCASSFTRARQYFGPGTRLTVT.

The J gene is TRBJ2-1, the V gene TRBV6-1; 11 nucleotides line up with TRBD2. With 7 bases clipped from V and 5 bases from J, the junction kept 10 bases outside the gene matches. Germline-derived CDR1 and CDR2 are MNHNS and SASEGT. This CDR3 contains 16 residues. The CDR3 sequence is CASKQTTSGSDNEQFF. In DNA, the CDR3 is TGTGCCAGCAAACAAACCACTAGCGGGAGTGACAATGAGCAGTTCTTC.

This chain links TRBV4-1 with TRBJ2-3; the D gene is possibly TRBD1 (7 bases). Germline V CDR1 and CDR2: MGHRA, YSYEKL. The CDR3 covers 14 residues. Trimming took off 6 bases at V and 6 bases at J, with 16 bases between the two ends. CDR3 bases: TGCGCCAGCAGGCCAGGGCGGGACAGCGATACGCAGTATTTT. Amino acid sequence: CASRPGRDSDTQYF.

The V gene is TRBV6-5, the J gene TRBJ1-4; perhaps TRBD1 as D (5 bases). V was shortened by 5 bases and J by 7 bases, with 17 bases between the two germline ends. The CDR3 is 15 amino acids. From germline, CDR1 is MNHEY and CDR2 SVGAGI. The chain's CDR3 is CASSPRRGEGEKLFF. The DNA of the CDR3 is TGTGCCAGCAGTCCCCGCCGGGGGGAAGGTGAAAAACTGTTTTTT.

This clonotype has a count of ten or more. The chain is built from TRBV20-1 and TRBJ2-1; D ambiguous. Trimming shortened V by 5 bases and J by 9 bases, and 8 bases separated the two germline ends. From germline, CDR1 is DFQATT and CDR2 SNEGSKA (reference sequence). CDR3 length: 10 amino acids. The CDR3 nucleotides read TGCAGTGCTGGAAATTTTGAGCAGTTCTTC. This encodes CSAGNFEQFF.

This clonotype has a count of ten or more. This rearrangement joins TRBV19 to TRBJ2-5; no clear D. Trimming took off 1 base at V and 7 bases at J, with 7 bases between the two ends. Germline assignment: CDR1 LNHDA and CDR2 SQIVND (reference sequence). The CDR3 consists of 12 residues. CDR3 sequence: CASSIAPGTQYF. In DNA form, the CDR3 reads TGTGCCAGTAGTATAGCCCCGGGGACCCAGTACTTC.

In the case of this clonotype: A much bigger clone sits one base away, suggesting this may be a read error. The V gene is TRBV20-1, the J gene TRBJ2-7; the D gene is possibly TRBD2 (6 bases). The germline gives CDR1 DFQATT, CDR2 SNEGSKA (reference sequence). The CDR3 runs 11 residues. The DNA for the CDR3 is TGCAGTGTGAGTAGCGGTTTCGAGCAGTCCTTC. Its translation: CSVSSGFEQSF.

This clonotype appeared a few times. With a much larger clone just one base away, this may be a read error. The chain has TRBV6-5 and TRBJ2-3, with TRBD1 identical over 12 bases. With V trimmed by 6 bases and J by 4 bases, 8 bases remained unmatched. From germline, CDR1 is MNHEY and CDR2 SVGAGI. This CDR3 has 16 amino acids. CDR3 region: CASSPRDRGQADTQYF. DNA for the CDR3: TGTGCCAGCAGCCCCCGGGACAGGGGGCAAGCAGATACGCAGTATTTT.

This clonotype came up many times. The chain uses TRBV6-1 and TRBJ2-3; D is ambiguous. The CDR3 runs to 15 residues. Trimming shortened V by 7 bases and J by 2 bases, and 16 bases separated the two germline ends. The germline V gene has CDR1 MNHNS and CDR2 SASEGT. The chain's CDR3 is CASIGRRTSTDTQYF. In nucleotides, the CDR3 is TGTGCCAGCATCGGACGCCGAACGTCCACAGATACGCAGTATTTT.

This clonotype showed up many times. The chain employs TRBV15 and TRBJ1-2, with D tentatively TRBD1 (6 bases). Trimming pared 0 bases from V and 2 bases from J, leaving 10 bases between. The CDR3 sequence is 15 residues long. CDR1 LNHNV and CDR2 YYDKDF come from the germline V gene (reference sequence). CDR3: CATSREVTGNYGYTF. The CDR3, as DNA: TGTGCCACCAGCAGAGAGGTTACAGGGAACTATGGCTACACCTTC.

V is TRBV5-5 and J is TRBJ1-1, with 8 positions matching TRBD1. The V segment lost 2 bases and the J segment 4 bases; nucleotides outside the gene matches: 1. The CDR3 length is 13 residues. Germline V gene lookup returns CDR1 SGHKS and CDR2 YYEKEE (reference sequence). The DNA of the CDR3 is TGTGCCAGCAGCTTTGGACAGGGCACTGAAGCTTTCTTT. Encoded protein: CASSFGQGTEAFF.

Turning to this clonotype: One junction end does not reproduce the germline sequence, and a read error may be involved. The chain carries TRBV7-3 and TRBJ2-1; D tentatively fits TRBD1 or TRBD2 (5 bases each). The germline V gene has CDR1 SGHTA and CDR2 FQGTGA. This CDR3 is built from 23 residues. The CDR3 DNA follows: TGCGCCAGCAGTCCAAGGCCGCGAAAAACAGGAGAGGTTTCGGGGCCGACCTACAATGAGCAGTTCTTC. This translates into CASSPRPRKTGEVSGPTYNEQFF. The whole variable domain, remainder taken from reference TRBV7-3 and TRBJ2-1, is GAGVSQTPSNKVTEKGKYVELRCDPISGHTALYWYRQSLGQGPEFLIYFQGTGAADDSGLPNDRFFAVRPEGSVSTLKIQRTERGDSAVYLCASSPRPRKTGEVSGPTYNEQFFGPGTRLTVL.

This clonotype was detected ten times or more. The chain recombines TRBV6-1 with TRBJ1-5; D possibly corresponds to TRBD1 (5 bases). The CDR3 totals 15 residues. V dropped 2 bases and J dropped 7 bases, with 15 bases sitting between them. The V gene's germline CDR1 is MNHNS and CDR2 SASEGT. The chain's CDR3 is CASSERGGGVQPQHF. The DNA for the CDR3 is TGTGCCAGCAGTGAAAGAGGTGGAGGGGTACAGCCCCAGCATTTT.

The chain employs TRBV6-1 and TRBJ1-2; the match to TRBD1 covers 7 bases. Germline trimming cut 0 bases from V and 2 bases from J; bases unmatched to any gene: 3. CDR1 and CDR2 (germline): MNHNS, SASEGT. The length of the CDR3 is 15 residues. The CDR3 protein is CASSEAGRGNYGYTF. CDR3 DNA sequence: TGTGCCAGCAGTGAAGCTGGCAGGGGGAACTATGGCTACACCTTC.

A note on this clonotype: A read error may explain this, as a much larger clone is one base away. J is TRBJ2-2 and V is TRBV5-1; D not resolved. V gave up 4 bases and J gave up 9 bases, with 16 bases separating them. The CDR3 totals 14 residues. From germline, CDR1 is SGHRS and CDR2 YFSETQ. CDR3 sequence reads: CASSRGTLSRELFF. DNA of the CDR3: TGCGCCAGCAGCCGCGGCACCTTAAGCAGGGAGCTGTTTTTT.

This clonotype was detected ten times or more. The chain carries TRBV4-1 and TRBJ1-5, with TRBD1 as a possible D gene (5 bases). V lost 0 bases to trimming and J lost 4 bases, with 7 bases between them. This CDR3 is built from 14 residues. Germline assignment: CDR1 MGHRA and CDR2 YSYEKL. In DNA form, the CDR3 reads TGCGCCAGCAGCCAAGATGGGGGTAATCAGCCCCAGCATTTT. This translates into CASSQDGGNQPQHF.

In this sample, this clonotype turned up many times. This CDR3 is CASSVEGGISTDTQYF. In nucleotides, the CDR3 is TGTGCCAGCAGCGTAGAGGGCGGGATTAGCACAGATACGCAGTATTTT. The rearrangement links TRBV9 to TRBJ2-3, with D maybe TRBD2 (6 bases). This CDR3 is built from 16 residues. Germline-derived CDR1 and CDR2 are SGDLS and YYNGEE. V lost 0 bases, J lost 0 bases, and 11 bases lay in between.

This clonotype has a handful of counts. A much larger clone differs from this one at a single base, so this may be a read error. The rearrangement uses TRBV20-1 and TRBJ2-3, with 9 bases lining up with TRBD2. This CDR3 spans 14 amino acids. The V and J ends lost 5 bases and 8 bases, in that order; junction bases with no gene match: 11. CDR1 DFQATT and CDR2 SNEGSKA come from the germline V gene (reference sequence). The CDR3 sequence is CSAQAGGGSATQYF. CDR3 sequence (DNA): TGCAGTGCTCAAGCGGGAGGTGGGTCAGCTACGCAGTATTTT.

This clonotype was observed at least ten times. The chain is built from TRBV9 and TRBJ2-2; D perhaps matches TRBD2 (5 bases). Germline V gene sequence: CDR1 SGDLS, CDR2 YYNGEE. The V end lost 0 bases, the J end lost 1 base, and 10 bases lay between the germline ends. The CDR3 extends over 16 amino acids. The CDR3 region is CASSVVGDGNTGELFF. The CDR3 DNA is TGTGCCAGCAGCGTAGTCGGGGATGGGAACACCGGGGAGCTGTTTTTT.

Many counts were recorded for this clonotype. The rearrangement uses TRBV29-1 and TRBJ2-1, with D possibly TRBD2 on 6 matching bases. The ends were cut back, 8 bases at V and 11 bases at J, with 16 bases in the middle. The V gene's germline CDR1 is SQVTM and CDR2 ANQGSEA. The CDR3 length is 11 residues. Here the CDR3 DNA reads TGCAGCCTTGGAGGGGATCATCAGCAGTTCTTC. Translation: CSLGGDHQQFF.

This clonotype was recorded at least ten times. The V gene is TRBV19, the J gene TRBJ1-5; possibly TRBD1 for D (6 bases). Germline values: CDR1 LNHDA, CDR2 SQIVND (reference sequence). Trimming left V 6 bases short and J 1 base short, with 16 bases between. The CDR3 covers 16 residues. The CDR3 reads CASRGGELYSNQPQHF. For the CDR3, the DNA is TGTGCCAGTAGGGGGGGCGAATTGTACAGCAATCAGCCCCAGCATTTT.

This clonotype was seen a handful of times. This may arise from a read error, as a much more abundant clone is one base away. The V gene is TRBV20-1, the J gene TRBJ2-5; 9 nucleotides agree with TRBD2. This CDR3 has 15 amino acids. Trimming removed 1 base from V and 4 bases from J; junction bases left unmatched: 7. Germline CDR1 is DFQATT and CDR2 is SNEGSKA (reference sequence). CDR3 protein: CSARGTSGRTETQYF. The CDR3 bases are TGCAGTGCTAGAGGAACGAGCGGGAGGACAGAGACCCAGTACTTC.

This clonotype showed up many times. The V gene is TRBV3-1, the J gene TRBJ1-2; D call uncertain. The V end was cut by 0 bases, the J end by 7 bases, with 3 bases between. The CDR3 is 11 residues long. CDR1 LGHDT and CDR2 YNNKEL come from the germline V gene (reference sequence). The CDR3 region is CASSQELGYTF. CDR3 sequence (DNA): TGTGCCAGCAGCCAAGAACTTGGCTACACCTTC.